Following are 31 T cell receptor beta chains from one sample sequenced in a study of T-cell memory formation after mild COVID-19. Via MiXCR, TCRdb re-called the 5' RACE reads, giving one row per CDR3 protein. The table shows around 390,000 distinct CDR3 sequences, with 15% to 20% occurring only once. Sequencing was carried out using PBMCs or a T cell subset sorted from them (not recorded which). The receptors stem from a man between 18 and 35 years old who had mild COVID-19 (a few samples of this study predate the infection). Cell type and time point are not known.

This clonotype appeared a few times. The chain links TRBV7-2 to TRBJ1-2; D not certain. Deletions cut 3 bases from V and 4 bases from J, with 12 bases between. The CDR3 loop spans 14 amino acids. In germline, CDR1 is SGHTA, CDR2 FQGNSA. CDR3 nucleotide sequence: TGTGCCAGCAGCTTCGGTCCGACGGCCTATGGCTACACCTTC. It translates to CASSFGPTAYGYTF.

The chain uses TRBV9 and TRBJ2-3, with unresolved D. The CDR3 extends over 12 amino acids. From germline, CDR1 is SGDLS and CDR2 YYNGEE. V lost 3 bases, J lost 6 bases, and 8 bases lay in between. This chain's CDR3 is CASSAVYDTQYF. CDR3 coding DNA: TGTGCCAGCAGCGCTGTTTATGATACGCAGTATTTT.

This clonotype was seen only a few times. DNA for the CDR3: TGTGCCAGCTCACCCTCCAGGACAGGGATAATCACAGATACGCAGTATTTT. This codes for CASSPSRTGIITDTQYF. The V gene is TRBV18, the J gene TRBJ2-3; 8 positions agree with TRBD1. Germline V gives CDR1 KGHSH, CDR2 LQKENI. The CDR3 totals 17 residues. V dropped 3 bases and J dropped 2; count of bases not matched to a gene: 10.

This clonotype was picked up a small number of times. The rearrangement links TRBV18 to TRBJ2-5; D not certain. The CDR3 spans 13 residues. Between the trimmed V and J ends, which lost 2 bases and 1 base, there was a span of 5 bases. From germline, CDR1 is KGHSH and CDR2 LQKENI. The CDR3 loop is CASSPNVQETQYF. The CDR3 region has the DNA TGTGCCAGCTCACCAAATGTCCAAGAGACCCAGTACTTC.

The V and J genes are TRBV10-3 and TRBJ2-2; TRBD1 matches at 9 bases. With 8 bases clipped from V and 6 bases from J, the junction kept 7 bases outside the gene matches. This CDR3 is built from 14 residues. Germline lookup yields CDR1 ENHRY and CDR2 SYGVKD. CDR3 in DNA: TGTGCCATCGCCGCCACAGGGGGCCCCGGGGAGCTGTTTTTT. This encodes CAIAATGGPGELFF.

The chain combines TRBV5-1 with TRBJ2-6, with TRBD1 matching 7 bases. This CDR3 has 16 amino acids. Germline loops: CDR1 SGHRS, CDR2 YFSETQ. J gave up 4 bases and V 1 base, and 5 bases lay outside the gene matches. The CDR3 bases are TGCGCCAGCAGCTTGCGGGACAGCAACGGGGCCAACGTCCTGACTTTC. It codes for CASSLRDSNGANVLTF.

This clonotype was detected a few times. V and J are TRBV5-1 and TRBJ1-3; no clear D gene. Germline lookup yields CDR1 SGHRS and CDR2 YFSETQ. Trimming left V 2 bases short and J 0 bases short, with 15 bases between. The CDR3 covers 17 residues. CDR3 nucleotide sequence: TGCGCCAGCAGCTTTAGTGGCAGCGCTTCCTCTGGAAACACCATATATTTT. Translated: CASSFSGSASSGNTIYF.

This clonotype was found a few times. The V and J genes are TRBV20-1 and TRBJ2-7, with 8 bases lining up with TRBD2. The trim removed 4 bases at V and 3 bases at J, leaving 11 bases unmatched. Germline CDR1 and CDR2: DFQATT and SNEGSKA (reference sequence). The CDR3 contains 15 residues. The CDR3 nucleotides read TGCAGTGCTAAGGGCCCAGGACTAGCTAGCTACGAGCAGTACGTC. Translation gives CSAKGPGLASYEQYV.

The rearrangement joins TRBV4-1 to TRBJ2-2, with D possibly matching TRBD1 (6 bases). V shed 5 bases and J shed 5 bases, with 15 bases lying between them. Germline CDR1 MGHRA, CDR2 YSYEKL. CDR3 length: 15 residues. The CDR3 spells CASSDSGAVTGELFF. In DNA form, the CDR3 reads TGCGCCAGCAGCGATTCAGGGGCCGTGACCGGGGAGCTGTTTTTT.

This clonotype was counted at least ten times. The V call is TRBV10-1, the J call TRBJ2-7; D unresolved. CDR1 is WNHNN and CDR2 is SYGVQD in the germline V gene (reference sequence). This CDR3 has 14 amino acids. Trimming shortened V by 2 bases and J by 2 bases, and 10 bases separated the two germline ends. The CDR3 loop is CASSEEWKPYEQYF. CDR3 bases: TGCGCCAGCAGTGAGGAGTGGAAACCCTACGAGCAGTACTTC.

V usage is TRBV5-6 and J usage is TRBJ2-5; 9 nucleotides align to TRBD1. V was clipped by 0 bases and J by 4 bases; unmatched bases: 4. Germline CDR1 is SGHDT and CDR2 is YYEEEE. The CDR3 extends over 15 amino acids. CDR3 sequence reads: CASSLDRGQGETQYF. Written as DNA, the CDR3 is TGTGCCAGCAGCTTGGACAGGGGGCAGGGAGAGACCCAGTACTTC. The complete variable domain, with remaining parts taken from reference TRBV5-6 and TRBJ2-5, reads DAGVTQSPTHLIKTRGQQVTLRCSPKSGHDTVSWYQQALGQGPQFIFQYYEEEERQRGNFPDRFSGHQFPNYSSELNVNALLLGDSALYLCASSLDRGQGETQYFGPGTRLLVL.

The V call is TRBV7-2, the J call TRBJ2-5; 7 positions agree with TRBD1. V gave up 4 bases and J gave up 5 bases; unmatched junction bases: 4. CDR1 and CDR2 from the germline V gene are SGHTA and FQGNSA. This CDR3 is built from 13 residues. In nucleotides, the CDR3 is TGTGCCAGCAGCTCGGACAGGCGGGAGACCCAGTACTTC. Translating it yields CASSSDRRETQYF.

The V call is TRBV5-1, the J call TRBJ1-5; TRBD1 might be the D (6 bases). The CDR3 runs to 15 residues. V gave up 0 bases and J gave up 3 bases, with 10 bases separating them. Per the germline V gene, CDR1 is SGHRS and CDR2 is YFSETQ. The CDR3 DNA sequence: TGCGCCAGCAGCTTGGTTGGGGGGCACAATCAGCCCCAGCATTTT. This sequence encodes CASSLVGGHNQPQHF.

This clonotype was seen ten or more times. V usage is TRBV7-9 and J usage is TRBJ2-5; D might be TRBD1 (6 bases). Germline CDR1 reads SEHNR; CDR2 reads FQNEAQ (reference sequence). Deletions cut 4 bases from V and 0 bases from J, with 9 bases between. The length of the CDR3 is 14 residues. As DNA, the CDR3 is TGTGCCAGCAGCTCCGGGACATACCAAGAGACCCAGTACTTC. Its translation is CASSSGTYQETQYF.

The J gene is TRBJ1-5, the V gene TRBV5-1; D is uncertain. The length of the CDR3 is 15 residues. Trimming stripped 0 bases from V and 2 bases from J, with 9 bases between. Germline V gene sequence: CDR1 SGHRS, CDR2 YFSETQ. CDR3 sequence (DNA): TGCGCCAGCAGCTTGGAGAGCGGAGGCAATCAGCCCCAGCATTTT. Protein sequence: CASSLESGGNQPQHF.

The rearrangement links TRBV12-3 or TRBV12-4 to TRBJ2-1; D ambiguous. Between the trimmed V and J ends, which lost 2 bases and 6 bases, there was a span of 11 bases. The CDR3 is 14 amino acids. The CDR3 loop reads CASSLSRLVNEQFF. The DNA of the CDR3 is TGTGCCAGCAGTTTAAGTAGACTGGTCAATGAGCAGTTCTTC.

This clonotype was recorded a few times. The chain recombines TRBV10-1 with TRBJ2-3; 7 bases match TRBD1. The CDR3 totals 13 residues. The germline V gene has CDR1 WNHNN and CDR2 SYGVQD (reference sequence). Trimming took 8 bases from V and 3 from J; bases not matched to a gene: 5. The CDR3 bases are TGCGCCAGCGCACGGGACAGAACAGATACGCAGTATTTT. It translates to CASARDRTDTQYF.

There are many counts of this clonotype. The rearrangement joins TRBV20-1 to TRBJ2-5; D is ambiguous. The germline V gene has CDR1 DFQATT and CDR2 SNEGSKA (reference sequence). The ends were cut back, 5 bases at V and 3 bases at J, with 4 bases in the middle. This CDR3 contains 10 residues. The CDR3 here is CSASKETQYF. CDR3 in DNA: TGCAGTGCTTCCAAAGAGACCCAGTACTTC.

The table lists this clonotype with a few counts. The CDR3 is CASSPGTAASGNTIYF. CDR3 nucleotides: TGCGCCAGCAGCCCGGGGACGGCCGCCTCTGGAAACACCATATATTTT. The chain is built from TRBV5-1 and TRBJ1-3; tentative D call: TRBD1 (5 bases). The CDR3 runs 16 residues. The V gene lost 4 bases and the J gene lost 0 bases, with 14 bases spanning the gap. Germline-derived CDR1 and CDR2 are SGHRS and YFSETQ.

Only a few counts were recorded for this clonotype. The chain combines TRBV12-3 or TRBV12-4 with TRBJ1-1; the D is unclear. The CDR3 runs 14 residues. V was trimmed by 3 bases and J by 4 bases, leaving 12 bases between them. The CDR3: CASSFGREATEAFF. The DNA of the CDR3 is TGTGCCAGCAGTTTTGGTCGTGAGGCCACTGAAGCTTTCTTT.

This clonotype was observed a single time. V is TRBV7-9 and J is TRBJ2-2, with no clear D. Per the germline V gene, CDR1 is SEHNR and CDR2 is FQNEAQ (reference sequence). The CDR3 contains 13 residues. Trimming pared 5 bases from V and 6 bases from J, leaving 10 bases between. The CDR3 nucleotides are TGTGCCAGCAGCCCGGTCTGGGCCGGGGAGCTGTTTTTT. Translated: CASSPVWAGELFF.

This clonotype was detected only a few times. The chain combines TRBV5-1 with TRBJ2-7; the D is unclear. The CDR3 has 12 amino acids. Looked up from germline, CDR1 is SGHRS and CDR2 is YFSETQ. Deletions cut 0 bases from V and 6 bases from J, with 7 bases between. Here the CDR3 reads CASSLGLTEQYF. The CDR3 coding sequence is TGCGCCAGCAGCTTGGGTCTGACCGAGCAGTACTTC.

This clonotype was counted only a few times. The chain links TRBV28 to TRBJ2-3, with 8 nucleotides matching TRBD1. V was pared by 6 bases and J by 6 bases, with 8 bases of the junction left unmatched. CDR1 is MDHEN and CDR2 is SYDVKM in the germline V gene. This CDR3 contains 14 residues. The chain's CDR3 is CASSRQGPRDTQYF. CDR3 sequence (DNA): TGTGCCAGCAGCCGACAGGGGCCTAGGGATACGCAGTATTTT.

This clonotype showed up just a few times. The chain uses TRBV3-1 and TRBJ2-2; no firm D call. Germline V lookup: CDR1 LGHDT, CDR2 YNNKEL (reference sequence). Between the trimmed V and J ends, which lost 0 bases and 0 bases, there was a span of 11 bases. CDR3 length: 17 residues. The CDR3 protein is CASSQDLRRPNTGELFF. The CDR3, as DNA: TGTGCCAGCAGCCAAGATCTTCGCAGACCGAACACCGGGGAGCTGTTTTTT.

The sample holds a few counts of this clonotype. This CDR3 reads CSASGTSGVSTDTQYF. The CDR3 DNA follows: TGCAGTGCTAGCGGGACTAGCGGGGTGAGCACAGATACGCAGTATTTT. The chain is built from TRBV20-1 and TRBJ2-3, with 13 bases identical to TRBD2. Unmatched junction bases numbered 3, after V lost 3 bases and J lost 0 bases. The CDR3 loop spans 16 amino acids. Germline values: CDR1 DFQATT, CDR2 SNEGSKA (reference sequence).

This clonotype was recorded a few times. This chain uses TRBV7-2 with TRBJ2-3, with 10 bases matching TRBD2. J was trimmed by 3 bases and V by 5 bases; bases with no gene match: 5. The germline V gene has CDR1 SGHTA and CDR2 FQGNSA. CDR3 length: 15 residues. CDR3 sequence reads: CASSRPGLATDTQYF. In DNA form, the CDR3 reads TGTGCCAGCAGCCGACCGGGACTAGCGACAGATACGCAGTATTTT.

The V gene is TRBV6-6, the J gene TRBJ2-1; the match to TRBD2 covers 9 bases. The V gene's germline CDR1 is MNHNY and CDR2 SVGAGI (reference sequence). This CDR3 region has 14 residues. With 3 bases clipped from V and 7 bases from J, the junction kept 4 bases outside the gene matches. The CDR3 DNA reads as TGTGCCAGCAGTTATGTTGCGGGGGGGAATGAGCAGTTCTTC. Amino acids: CASSYVAGGNEQFF.

CDR3 sequence (DNA): TGCGCCAGCAGCCCGGCACCGGACAGTGGAAACACCATATATTTT. As protein: CASSPAPDSGNTIYF. This rearrangement joins TRBV5-1 to TRBJ1-3; D is possibly TRBD1 (6 bases). Per the germline V gene, CDR1 is SGHRS and CDR2 is YFSETQ. The V end lost 4 bases, the J end lost 3 bases, and 14 bases lay between the germline ends. There are 15 residues in the CDR3.

Only a few counts were recorded for this clonotype. This chain joins TRBV6-5 and TRBJ1-5; maybe TRBD1 (5 bases). Germline lookup yields CDR1 MNHEY and CDR2 SVGAGI. Trimming removed 0 bases at V and 7 bases at J, with 13 bases between. The CDR3 spans 15 residues. CDR3 loop: CASSYSKTARQPQHF. CDR3 DNA sequence: TGTGCCAGCAGTTACTCAAAGACAGCCCGACAGCCCCAGCATTTT.

This clonotype was found a few times. The chain carries TRBV7-9 and TRBJ2-4; D ambiguous. Trimming left V 2 bases short and J 0 bases short, with 8 bases between. The CDR3 is 15 amino acids. CDR1 is SEHNR, CDR2 FQNEAQ, per germline (reference sequence). The CDR3 region is CASSLRVGAKNIQYF. For the CDR3, the DNA is TGTGCCAGCAGCTTACGGGTGGGAGCCAAAAACATTCAGTACTTC. Full variable domain (missing parts from reference TRBV7-9 and TRBJ2-4): DTGVSQNPRHKITKRGQNVTFRCDPISEHNRLYWYRQTLGQGPEFLTYFQNEAQLEKSRLLSDRFSAERPKGSFSTLEIQRTEQGDSAMYLCASSLRVGAKNIQYFGAGTRLSVL.

This clonotype appeared a few times. The chain has TRBV12-3 or TRBV12-4 and TRBJ1-6, with D tentatively TRBD1 (6 bases). V dropped 1 base and J dropped 3 bases, with 19 bases sitting between them. The CDR3 extends over 19 amino acids. Here the CDR3 DNA reads TGTGCCAGCAGTTTAGAAGGCCCCCCAGGGGACCTCTATAATTCACCCCTCCACTTT. It encodes CASSLEGPPGDLYNSPLHF.